The entry below gives a single TCR beta chain sequence along with its context. In the original workflow: Estimates of nucleated cell counts were drawn from the amplification of reference gene primers. The assay was immunoSEQ multiplex PCR, and TCRdb's table has in-frame clones only and misses some. V, J and clone size were drawn from that table, and D and trimming were deduced from the DNA. The repertoire holds some 170,000 clones, with over 60% as singletons. The data stem from a study of blood T cell repertoires in COVID-19. The wider study: There were acute and convalescent COVID-19 samples, and they came from the United States, Italy and Spain. Nucleic acid was either cDNA or gDNA, and it came from T cells, B-cell-depleted T cells, or PBMCs.

Trimming stripped 7 bases from V and 2 bases from J, with 15 bases between. Germline V gene sequence: CDR1 MNHNS, CDR2 SASEGT. The CDR3 is made up of 15 amino acids. The rearrangement uses TRBV6-1 and TRBJ1-5; D perhaps matches TRBD1 (6 bases). The receptor's source is a woman in her 70s with acute or convalescent COVID-19. Source material: peripheral blood. The DNA of the CDR3 is TGTGCCAGCACCGAGACAGGTGGCGGCAATCAGCCCCAGCATTTT. It is translated as CASTETGGGNQPQHF.